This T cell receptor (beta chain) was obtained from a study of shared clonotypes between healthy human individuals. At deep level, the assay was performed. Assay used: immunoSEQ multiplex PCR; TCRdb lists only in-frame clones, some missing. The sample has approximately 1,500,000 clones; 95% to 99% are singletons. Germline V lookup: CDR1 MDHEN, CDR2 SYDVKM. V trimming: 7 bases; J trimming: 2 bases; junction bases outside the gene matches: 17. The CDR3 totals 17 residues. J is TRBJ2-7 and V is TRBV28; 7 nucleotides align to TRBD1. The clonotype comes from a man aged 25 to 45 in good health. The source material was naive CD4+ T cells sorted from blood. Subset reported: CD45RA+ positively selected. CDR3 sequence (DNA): TGTGCCAGCACCCTTTTCTCAGGGACAGCCAGGGCCTACGAGCAGTACTTC. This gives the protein CASTLFSGTARAYEQYF.